Here is one T cell receptor (beta chain) with its context. The length of the CDR3 is 16 residues. The germline V gene encodes CDR1 SGHDN and CDR2 FVKESK. V lost 0 bases, J lost 2 bases, and 13 bases lay in between. This record belongs to a study of cytomegalovirus exposure and HLA in healthy donors. Researchers ran the PCR with 60 Vbeta and 13 Jbeta primers. Profiling relied on immunoSEQ multiplex PCR, and the TCRdb table lists in-frame clones only, not all of them. The sample consists of over 100,000 clones, 80% to 85% of them appearing once. The chain recombines TRBV14 with TRBJ1-2, with no clear D. The specimen was PBMCs. The TCR originated in a man aged 25 to 40 in good health and CMV-seronegative. The DNA of the CDR3 is TGTGCCAGCAGCCAAGATGTACGCAGGCCAAACTATGGCTACACCTTC. It codes for CASSQDVRRPNYGYTF.